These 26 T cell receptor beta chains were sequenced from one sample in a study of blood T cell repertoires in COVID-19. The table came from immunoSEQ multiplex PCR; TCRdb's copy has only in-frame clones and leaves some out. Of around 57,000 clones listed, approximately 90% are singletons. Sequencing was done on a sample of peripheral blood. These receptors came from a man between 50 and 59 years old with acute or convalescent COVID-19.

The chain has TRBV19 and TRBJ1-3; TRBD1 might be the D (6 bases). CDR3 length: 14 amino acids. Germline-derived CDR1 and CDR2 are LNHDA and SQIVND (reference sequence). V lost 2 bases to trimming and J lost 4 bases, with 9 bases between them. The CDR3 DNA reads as TGTGCCAGTAGTATACCAGGGGCGGGAAACACCATATATTTT. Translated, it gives CASSIPGAGNTIYF.

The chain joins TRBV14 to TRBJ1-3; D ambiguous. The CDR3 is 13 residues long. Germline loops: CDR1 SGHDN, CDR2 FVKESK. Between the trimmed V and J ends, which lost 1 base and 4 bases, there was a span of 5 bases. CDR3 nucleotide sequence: TGTGCCAGCAGCCAAGTAGTAGGAAACACCATATATTTT. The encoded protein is CASSQVVGNTIYF.

The CDR3 nucleotides are TGTGCCAGCAGCCCTTATGAGCCCCGGAATGAGCAGTTCTTC. Amino acid sequence: CASSPYEPRNEQFF. This chain connects TRBV7-9 to TRBJ2-1, with no clear D. This CDR3 contains 14 residues. Trimming removed 5 bases from V and 7 bases from J, with 15 bases in between. Germline V CDR1 and CDR2: SEHNR, FQNEAQ (reference sequence). The full variable domain, in which reference TRBV7-9 and TRBJ2-1 provide the parts outside the CDR3, is DTGVSQNPRHKITKRGQNVTFRCDPISEHNRLYWYRQTLGQGPEFLTYFQNEAQLEKSRLLSDRFSAERPKGSFSTLEIQRTEQGDSAMYLCASSPYEPRNEQFFGPGTRLTVL.

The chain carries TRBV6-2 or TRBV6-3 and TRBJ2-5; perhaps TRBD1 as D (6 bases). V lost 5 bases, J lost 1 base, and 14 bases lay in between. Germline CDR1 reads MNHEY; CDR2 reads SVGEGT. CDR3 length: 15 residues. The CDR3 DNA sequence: TGTGCCAGCAGTAGATACTCAGGGGCCCAAGAGACCCAGTACTTC. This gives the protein CASSRYSGAQETQYF.

The CDR3 coding sequence is TGTGCCAGCAGTTTATCCCGGCGGGTGGGGACCTACGAGCAGTACTTC. Amino acid sequence: CASSLSRRVGTYEQYF. The chain is built from TRBV27 and TRBJ2-7; the D gene is possibly TRBD2 (5 bases). CDR1 is MNHEY, CDR2 SMNVEV, per germline (reference sequence). V shed 0 bases and J shed 2 bases, with 14 bases lying between them. CDR3 length: 16 residues.

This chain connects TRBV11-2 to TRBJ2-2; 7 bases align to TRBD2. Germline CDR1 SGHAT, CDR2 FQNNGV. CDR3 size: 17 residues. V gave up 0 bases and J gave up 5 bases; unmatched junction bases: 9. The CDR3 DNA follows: TGTGCCAGCAGCTTAGAGCGGGAGAAGGGAGGGACCGGGGAGCTGTTTTTT. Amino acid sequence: CASSLEREKGGTGELFF.

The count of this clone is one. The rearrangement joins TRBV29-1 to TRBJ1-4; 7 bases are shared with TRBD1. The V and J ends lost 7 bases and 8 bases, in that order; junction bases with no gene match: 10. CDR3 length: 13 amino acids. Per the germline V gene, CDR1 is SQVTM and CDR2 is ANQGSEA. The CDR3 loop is CSAATGFGEKLFF. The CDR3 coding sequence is TGCAGCGCTGCGACAGGGTTTGGCGAAAAACTGTTTTTT.

CDR3 sequence: CASSFDGAGPFF. Here the CDR3 DNA reads TGTGCCAGCAGCTTTGATGGGGCAGGCCCTTTCTTT. The chain combines TRBV12-3 or TRBV12-4 with TRBJ1-1; maybe TRBD1 (5 bases). This CDR3 spans 12 amino acids. The V end lost 6 bases, the J end lost 12 bases, and 17 bases lay between the germline ends.

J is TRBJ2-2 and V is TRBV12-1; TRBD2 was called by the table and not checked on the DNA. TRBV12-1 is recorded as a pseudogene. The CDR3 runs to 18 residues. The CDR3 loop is CASSFALGLAANTGELFF. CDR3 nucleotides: TGTGCCAGCAGCTTTGCGCTTGGACTAGCGGCGAACACCGGGGAGCTGTTTTTT.

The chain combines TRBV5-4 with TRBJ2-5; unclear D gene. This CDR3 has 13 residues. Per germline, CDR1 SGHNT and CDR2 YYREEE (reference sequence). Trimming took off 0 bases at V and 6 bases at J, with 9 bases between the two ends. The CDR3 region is CASSLGAPKTQYF. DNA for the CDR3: TGTGCCAGCAGCTTGGGGGCCCCAAAGACCCAGTACTTC.

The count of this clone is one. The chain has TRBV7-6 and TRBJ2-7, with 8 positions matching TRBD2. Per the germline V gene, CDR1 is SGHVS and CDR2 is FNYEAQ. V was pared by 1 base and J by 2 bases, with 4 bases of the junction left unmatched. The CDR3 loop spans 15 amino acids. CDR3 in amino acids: CASSLVSGTPYEQYF. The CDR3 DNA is TGTGCCAGCAGCTTAGTTAGCGGGACTCCCTACGAGCAGTACTTC.

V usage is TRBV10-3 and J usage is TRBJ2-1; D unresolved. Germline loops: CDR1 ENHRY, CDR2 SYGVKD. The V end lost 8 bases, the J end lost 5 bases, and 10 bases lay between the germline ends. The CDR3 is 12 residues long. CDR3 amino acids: CAIGVTDNEQFF. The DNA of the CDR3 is TGTGCCATCGGAGTAACCGACAATGAGCAGTTCTTC.

CDR3 region: CASSLGQPYNEQFF. The CDR3 DNA sequence: TGCGCCAGCAGCCTGGGACAGCCCTACAATGAGCAGTTCTTC. The V call is TRBV5-1, the J call TRBJ2-1, with 7 bases fitting TRBD1. V was clipped by 4 bases and J by 2 bases; unmatched bases: 3. This CDR3 has 14 amino acids. Germline-derived CDR1 and CDR2 are SGHRS and YFSETQ. Filled out from reference TRBV5-1 and TRBJ2-1, the complete variable domain reads KAGVTQTPRYLIKTRGQQVTLSCSPISGHRSVSWYQQTPGQGLQFLFEYFSETQRNKGNFPGRFSGRQFSNSRSEMNVSTLELGDSALYLCASSLGQPYNEQFFGPGTRLTVL.

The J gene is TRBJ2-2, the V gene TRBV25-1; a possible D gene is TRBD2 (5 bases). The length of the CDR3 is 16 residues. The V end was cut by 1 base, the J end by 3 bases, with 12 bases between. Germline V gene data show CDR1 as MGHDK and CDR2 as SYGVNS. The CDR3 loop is CASSEFGGLYTGELFF. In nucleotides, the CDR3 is TGTGCCAGCAGTGAATTCGGAGGCTTATACACCGGGGAGCTGTTTTTT. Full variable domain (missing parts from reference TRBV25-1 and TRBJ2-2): EADIYQTPRYLVIGTGKKITLECSQTMGHDKMYWYQQDPGMELHLIHYSYGVNSTEKGDLSSESTVSRIRTEHFPLTLESARPSHTSQYLCASSEFGGLYTGELFFGEGSRLTVL.

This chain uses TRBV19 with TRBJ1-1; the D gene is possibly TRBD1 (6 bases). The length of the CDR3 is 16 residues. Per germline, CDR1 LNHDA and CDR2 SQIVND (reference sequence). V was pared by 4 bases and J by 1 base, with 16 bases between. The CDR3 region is CASSSPQGRENTEAFF. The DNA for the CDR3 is TGTGCCAGTAGTAGTCCCCAGGGGAGGGAGAACACTGAAGCTTTCTTT.

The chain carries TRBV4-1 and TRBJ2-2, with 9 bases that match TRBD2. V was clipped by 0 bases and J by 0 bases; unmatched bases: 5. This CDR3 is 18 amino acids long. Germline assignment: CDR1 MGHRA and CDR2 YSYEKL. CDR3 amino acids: CASSQEPSGTSNTGELFF. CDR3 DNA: TGCGCCAGCAGCCAAGAACCTAGCGGGACTTCGAACACCGGGGAGCTGTTTTTT.

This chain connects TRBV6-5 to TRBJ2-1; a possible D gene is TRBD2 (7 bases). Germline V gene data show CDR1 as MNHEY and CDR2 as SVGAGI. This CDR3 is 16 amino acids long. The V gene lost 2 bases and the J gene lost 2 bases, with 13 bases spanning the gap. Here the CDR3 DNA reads TGTGCCAGCAGTTACCGAGGGGGGGACACCTACAATGAGCAGTTCTTC. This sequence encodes CASSYRGGDTYNEQFF.

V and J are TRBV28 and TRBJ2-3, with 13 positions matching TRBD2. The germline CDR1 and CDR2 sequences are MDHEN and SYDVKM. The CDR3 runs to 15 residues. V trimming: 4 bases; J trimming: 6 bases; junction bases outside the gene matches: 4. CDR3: CASSSTSGRADTQYF. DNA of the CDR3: TGTGCCAGCAGTTCCACTAGCGGGAGGGCCGATACGCAGTATTTT.

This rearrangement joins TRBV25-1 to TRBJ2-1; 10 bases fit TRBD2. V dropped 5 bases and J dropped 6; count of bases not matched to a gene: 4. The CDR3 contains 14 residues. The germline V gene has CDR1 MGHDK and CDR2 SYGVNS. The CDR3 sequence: CASSLAGGGNEQFF. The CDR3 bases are TGTGCCAGCAGTTTAGCGGGAGGAGGCAATGAGCAGTTCTTC.

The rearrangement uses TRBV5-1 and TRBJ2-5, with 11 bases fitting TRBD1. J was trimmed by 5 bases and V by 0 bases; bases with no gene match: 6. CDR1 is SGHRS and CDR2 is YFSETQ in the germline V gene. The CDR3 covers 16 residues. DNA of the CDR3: TGCGCCAGCAGCTTGGCGGACAGGGGGCGCGGGGAGACCCAGTACTTC. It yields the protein CASSLADRGRGETQYF.

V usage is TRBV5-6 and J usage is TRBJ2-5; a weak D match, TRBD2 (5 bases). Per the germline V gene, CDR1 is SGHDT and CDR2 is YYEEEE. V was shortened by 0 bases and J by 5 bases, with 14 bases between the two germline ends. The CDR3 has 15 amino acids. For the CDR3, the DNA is TGTGCCAGCAGCTTGGTGACCCCGTCGGGGGAGACCCAGTACTTC. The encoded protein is CASSLVTPSGETQYF.

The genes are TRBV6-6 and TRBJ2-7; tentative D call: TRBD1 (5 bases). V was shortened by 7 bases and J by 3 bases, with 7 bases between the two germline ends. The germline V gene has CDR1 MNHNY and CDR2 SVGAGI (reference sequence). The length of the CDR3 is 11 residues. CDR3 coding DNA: TGTGCCAGCACAGGGTTCTACGAGCAGTACTTC. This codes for CASTGFYEQYF.

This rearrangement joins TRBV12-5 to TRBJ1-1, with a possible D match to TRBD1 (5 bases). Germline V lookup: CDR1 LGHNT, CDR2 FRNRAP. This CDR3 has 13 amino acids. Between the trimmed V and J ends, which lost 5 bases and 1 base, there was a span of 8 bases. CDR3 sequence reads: CASGPTGNTEAFF. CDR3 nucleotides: TGTGCTAGTGGTCCTACAGGGAACACTGAAGCTTTCTTT.

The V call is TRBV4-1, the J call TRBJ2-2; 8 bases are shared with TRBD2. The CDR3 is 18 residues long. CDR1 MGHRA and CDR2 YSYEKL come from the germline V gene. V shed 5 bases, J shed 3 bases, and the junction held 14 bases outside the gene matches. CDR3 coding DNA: TGCGCCAGCAGCGGCAGTCCTCTTAGCGGGGAGTACACCGGGGAGCTGTTTTTT. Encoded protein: CASSGSPLSGEYTGELFF.

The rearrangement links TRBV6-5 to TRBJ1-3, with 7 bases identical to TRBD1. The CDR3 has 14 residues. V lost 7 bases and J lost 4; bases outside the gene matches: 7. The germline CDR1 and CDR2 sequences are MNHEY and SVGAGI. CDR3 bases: TGTGCCAGCAACCCCCGGGACAGAGGAAACACCATATATTTT. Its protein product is CASNPRDRGNTIYF.

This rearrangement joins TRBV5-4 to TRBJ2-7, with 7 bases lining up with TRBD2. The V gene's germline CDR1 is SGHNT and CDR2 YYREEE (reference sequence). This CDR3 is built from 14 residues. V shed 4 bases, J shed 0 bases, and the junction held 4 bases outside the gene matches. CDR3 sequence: CASSLSGNSYEQYF. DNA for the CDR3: TGTGCCAGCAGCCTGAGCGGGAACTCCTACGAGCAGTACTTC.